One sample yielded the 27 T cell receptor beta chains listed below, sequenced in a study of T cells after yellow fever vaccination. TCRdb called the 5' RACE reads again in MiXCR, with one record for every CDR3 protein. The sample holds roughly 330,000 distinct CDR3 sequences; 6.8% are singletons and the top ten take roughly 19%. The starting material was PBMCs, obtained 45 days after the first yellow fever vaccination. Receptor source: a young man who received the YFV17D yellow fever vaccine.

This clonotype was counted only a few times. In DNA form, the CDR3 reads TGTGCCAGCAGCCAGGGACTCCAACGGAACAATGAGCAGTTCTTC. It yields the protein CASSQGLQRNNEQFF. The chain combines TRBV6-1 with TRBJ2-1; TRBD2 might be the D (6 bases). The ends were cut back, 6 bases at V and 5 bases at J, with 17 bases in the middle. This CDR3 has 15 amino acids. Germline lookup yields CDR1 MNHNS and CDR2 SASEGT.

This sequence joins TRBV7-2 and TRBJ1-4, with unresolved D. The ends were cut back, 1 base at V and 13 bases at J, with 13 bases in the middle. This CDR3 spans 13 amino acids. CDR1 is SGHTA, CDR2 FQGNSA, per germline. Here the CDR3 DNA reads TGTGCCAGCAGCTTAGAAGCAGGACGCGGACTGTTTTTT. Amino acid sequence: CASSLEAGRGLFF.

This clonotype was observed a few times. The chain joins TRBV7-2 to TRBJ2-1, with D possibly TRBD2 on 6 matching bases. CDR1 is SGHTA and CDR2 is FQGNSA in the germline V gene. Trimming took 5 bases from V and 14 from J, leaving 19 bases between them. The CDR3 runs 13 residues. CDR3 DNA: TGTGCCAGCAGCCTGGACTGGCCGGGGGTTAAGTTCTTC. It specifies CASSLDWPGVKFF.

This clonotype has a handful of counts. The J gene is TRBJ1-2, the V gene TRBV12-3 or TRBV12-4; D possibly corresponds to TRBD1 (6 bases). The CDR3 has 17 amino acids. V dropped 7 bases and J dropped 2 bases, with 23 bases sitting between them. CDR3: CASTPGVRDISNYGYTF. CDR3 nucleotides: TGTGCCAGCACCCCTGGCGTGAGGGACATTTCAAACTATGGCTACACCTTC.

There are a few counts of this clonotype. This chain connects TRBV6-1 to TRBJ1-1; weak D call: TRBD1 (5 bases). The CDR3 contains 13 residues. The germline CDR1 and CDR2 sequences are MNHNS and SASEGT. The V end lost 6 bases, the J end lost 10 bases, and 18 bases lay between the germline ends. The CDR3 loop is CASSRTGTRTAFF. The CDR3 DNA follows: TGTGCCAGCAGCCGAACCGGGACGAGGACAGCTTTCTTT.

V is TRBV5-1 and J is TRBJ2-3; 11 positions agree with TRBD2. The V gene's germline CDR1 is SGHRS and CDR2 YFSETQ. The CDR3 extends over 16 amino acids. The junction had 12 bases not matched to a gene; V was cut back by 5 bases and J by 7 bases. This CDR3 reads CASRQTLTSGEHTQYF. The CDR3 DNA follows: TGCGCCAGCAGACAGACACTGACTAGCGGGGAGCATACGCAGTATTTT.

At least ten counts were recorded for this clonotype. V is TRBV3-1 and J is TRBJ1-6; D may be TRBD1 (5 bases). CDR1 and CDR2 from the germline V gene are LGHDT and YNNKEL (reference sequence). Trimming took off 1 base at V and 7 bases at J, with 17 bases between the two ends. The CDR3 runs 17 residues. CDR3 residues: CASSQVSFGTSNSPLHF. The CDR3 DNA reads TGTGCCAGCAGCCAAGTAAGCTTTGGGACGAGCAATTCACCCCTCCACTTT.

A few counts support this clonotype. The chain uses TRBV20-1 and TRBJ1-1, with TRBD1 matching 8 bases. The CDR3 has 11 residues. With V trimmed by 5 bases and J by 10 bases, 6 bases remained unmatched. Germline CDR1 is DFQATT and CDR2 is SNEGSKA (reference sequence). The chain's CDR3 is CSAGGQGAAFF. CDR3 DNA sequence: TGCAGTGCTGGAGGACAGGGTGCAGCTTTCTTT.

This clonotype has at least ten counts. The rearrangement uses TRBV4-1 and TRBJ1-5; D ambiguous. V dropped 1 base and J dropped 3 bases, with 16 bases sitting between them. Germline V lookup: CDR1 MGHRA, CDR2 YSYEKL. CDR3 length: 17 amino acids. CDR3 region: CASSQVDLGFHNQPQHF. The CDR3 bases are TGCGCCAGCAGCCAAGTTGACTTAGGATTTCACAATCAGCCCCAGCATTTT.

The rearrangement links TRBV5-1 to TRBJ1-4; TRBD1 is a possible D gene (6 bases). The CDR3 is 17 amino acids. V lost 0 bases to trimming and J lost 8 bases, with 20 bases between them. Germline V lookup: CDR1 SGHRS, CDR2 YFSETQ. The CDR3 DNA is TGCGCCAGCAGCTTGGCCCTGGGCAGGGGTCCGGCAGAAAAACTGTTTTTT. Protein product: CASSLALGRGPAEKLFF.

Many counts were recorded for this clonotype. The J gene is TRBJ2-7, the V gene TRBV10-1; TRBD1 is a possible D gene (5 bases). Trimming took off 9 bases at V and 6 bases at J, with 6 bases between the two ends. Germline V gives CDR1 WNHNN, CDR2 SYGVQD (reference sequence). The length of the CDR3 is 9 residues. The CDR3 sequence: CARGVEQYV. The CDR3 coding sequence is TGCGCCAGAGGGGTCGAGCAGTACGTC.

This clonotype was seen only a few times. The J gene is TRBJ2-2, the V gene TRBV4-2; possible D gene TRBD1, 5 bases. The CDR3 length is 14 residues. In germline, CDR1 is LGHNA, CDR2 YNFKEQ. V was cut by 1 base and J by 6 bases, with 9 bases left in between. This CDR3 is CASSQAPGPGELFF. The CDR3 bases are TGTGCCAGCAGCCAAGCCCCAGGGCCCGGGGAGCTGTTTTTT.

V usage is TRBV3-1 and J usage is TRBJ2-4; D possibly corresponds to TRBD2 (6 bases). The V and J ends lost 1 base and 9 bases respectively, with 13 bases between them. The germline V gene encodes CDR1 LGHDT and CDR2 YNNKEL (reference sequence). The CDR3 has 14 amino acids. This CDR3 is CASSQGGGAGIQYF. The DNA for the CDR3 is TGTGCCAGCAGCCAAGGGGGCGGGGCGGGCATTCAGTACTTC.

In this sample, this clonotype turned up a few times. The V gene is TRBV7-9, the J gene TRBJ1-2; possible D gene TRBD1, 5 bases. Trimming took 7 bases from V and 2 from J, leaving 11 bases between them. Germline V gene sequence: CDR1 SEHNR, CDR2 FQNEAQ (reference sequence). This CDR3 spans 13 amino acids. The CDR3 reads CASNTGANYGYTF. The CDR3, as DNA: TGTGCCAGCAACACCGGGGCAAACTATGGCTACACCTTC.

The chain combines TRBV29-1 with TRBJ1-4, with D unresolved. The CDR3 contains 12 residues. Germline lookup yields CDR1 SQVTM and CDR2 ANQGSEA. Trimming pared 7 bases from V and 6 bases from J, leaving 12 bases between. The CDR3 protein is CSASSGDEKLFF. CDR3 nucleotides: TGCAGCGCTTCCTCCGGGGATGAAAAACTGTTTTTT.

This clonotype was counted a few times. V and J are TRBV20-1 and TRBJ2-2; 11 nucleotides align to TRBD2. Germline V gene sequence: CDR1 DFQATT, CDR2 SNEGSKA (reference sequence). The CDR3 has 18 amino acids. V trimming: 5 bases; J trimming: 0 bases; junction bases outside the gene matches: 11. CDR3 bases: TGCAGTGCTCGGGCTGGGCTAGCGGGGGGTTCGAACACCGGGGAGCTGTTTTTT. It is translated as CSARAGLAGGSNTGELFF.

The chain recombines TRBV5-1 with TRBJ2-2; 9 bases align to TRBD2. V shed 2 bases, J shed 5 bases, and the junction held 4 bases outside the gene matches. The germline gives CDR1 SGHRS, CDR2 YFSETQ. The CDR3 is made up of 15 amino acids. The CDR3 nucleotides read TGCGCCAGCAGCTTCGCGGGGGGGCTTACCGGGGAGCTGTTTTTT. Translating gives CASSFAGGLTGELFF.

The CDR3 DNA sequence: TGTGCCAGCAGCGTGGGGGAACAGCAAGCTTTCTTT. This encodes CASSVGEQQAFF. The chain is built from TRBV7-2 and TRBJ1-1; TRBD1 is a possible D gene (5 bases). Trimming left V 5 bases short and J 9 bases short, with 13 bases between. The CDR3 extends over 12 amino acids. Germline CDR1 SGHTA, CDR2 FQGNSA. Full variable domain (outside the CDR3, taken from reference TRBV7-2 and TRBJ1-1): GAGVSQSPSNKVTEKGKDVELRCDPISGHTALYWYRQSLGQGLEFLIYFQGNSAPDKSGLPSDRFSAERTGGSVSTLTIQRTQQEDSAVYLCASSVGEQQAFFGQGTRLTVV.

This sequence joins TRBV29-1 and TRBJ2-3; perhaps D is TRBD1 or TRBD2 (7 bases each). The CDR3 runs 15 residues. V dropped 7 bases and J dropped 2 bases, with 19 bases sitting between them. Germline lookup yields CDR1 SQVTM and CDR2 ANQGSEA. CDR3 DNA: TGCAGCGGGGAGGGGGCAGGGGGTATCACAGATACGCAGTATTTT. This encodes CSGEGAGGITDTQYF.

DNA of the CDR3: TGTGCCAGCAGCTTAGCGTGGCAGACCTACGAGCAGTACTTC. Translated: CASSLAWQTYEQYF. J is TRBJ2-7 and V is TRBV7-2; D not resolved. The V gene's germline CDR1 is SGHTA and CDR2 FQGNSA. V lost 0 bases to trimming and J lost 2 bases, with 8 bases between them. The CDR3 sequence is 14 residues long.

This clonotype was counted ten times or more. The chain has TRBV7-2 and TRBJ2-7; TRBD1 might be the D (5 bases). The V and J ends lost 1 base and 5 bases respectively, with 12 bases between them. CDR1 is SGHTA, CDR2 FQGNSA, per germline. The CDR3 totals 14 residues. The CDR3 DNA follows: TGTGCCAGCAGCTTAGGGGCAGGGTTCCACGAGCAGTACTTC. This translates into CASSLGAGFHEQYF.

The sample holds a few counts of this clonotype. The chain has TRBV11-2 and TRBJ2-2; D not certain. Trimming pared 5 bases from V and 5 bases from J, leaving 15 bases between. CDR3 length: 15 amino acids. The germline CDR1 and CDR2 sequences are SGHAT and FQNNGV. The CDR3 here is CASSPLTAETGELFF. The CDR3, as DNA: TGTGCCAGCAGCCCCTTAACCGCAGAAACCGGGGAGCTGTTTTTT.

The chain uses TRBV7-9 and TRBJ1-6; D ambiguous. Germline CDR1 and CDR2: SEHNR and FQNEAQ (reference sequence). The ends were cut back, 5 bases at V and 7 bases at J, with 12 bases in the middle. The CDR3 has 14 amino acids. The CDR3 sequence: CASSPGRKNSPLHF. The CDR3 DNA sequence: TGTGCCAGCAGCCCGGGAAGAAAGAATTCACCCCTCCACTTT.

This clonotype came up many times. This chain uses TRBV3-1 with TRBJ2-5; no definite D call. Trimming took 4 bases from V and 0 from J, leaving 6 bases between them. Germline V CDR1 and CDR2: LGHDT, YNNKEL (reference sequence). This CDR3 contains 13 residues. The DNA for the CDR3 is TGTGCCAGCAGCCGGTCCGACCAAGAGACCCAGTACTTC. It yields the protein CASSRSDQETQYF.

This clonotype showed up just a few times. J is TRBJ2-5 and V is TRBV5-1; 8 bases agree with TRBD1. Trimming took 4 bases from V and 5 from J; bases not matched to a gene: 10. Germline V gives CDR1 SGHRS, CDR2 YFSETQ. The CDR3 has 15 residues. The CDR3 loop reads CASSPGQGEYETQYF. Here the CDR3 DNA reads TGCGCCAGCAGCCCCGGACAGGGAGAGTACGAGACCCAGTACTTC.

This clonotype was seen only a few times. The chain couples TRBV6-1 to TRBJ2-7; D is possibly TRBD1 (6 bases). Trimming cost V 6 bases and J 2 bases, with 11 bases left between them. The CDR3 length is 13 residues. Germline V CDR1 and CDR2: MNHNS, SASEGT. Here the CDR3 reads CASSLQGPYEQYF. The CDR3 coding sequence is TGTGCCAGCAGCCTACAGGGACCCTACGAGCAGTACTTC.

This clonotype was seen more than once but under ten times. This chain joins TRBV7-2 and TRBJ1-5; the D is unclear. From germline, CDR1 is SGHTA and CDR2 FQGNSA. The V gene lost 5 bases and the J gene lost 2 bases, with 7 bases spanning the gap. The CDR3 length is 13 residues. CDR3 residues: CASSQSRNQPQHF. CDR3 nucleotides: TGTGCCAGCAGCCAATCCCGCAATCAGCCCCAGCATTTT.